This record concerns one T cell receptor beta chain sequence. The antigen remains undetermined. The CDR3 consists of 14 residues. Germline CDR1 reads SNHLY; CDR2 reads FYNNEI. V was cut by 7 bases and J by 4 bases, with 16 bases left in between. Profiled with immunoSEQ multiplex PCR; TCRdb holds only in-frame clones, not every one. The table shows roughly 100,000 clones, with roughly 90% occurring only once. This entry is derived from a study of T cell responses to AZD1222 COVID-19 vaccine. Study background: It was second doses at about 4 or about 12 weeks that were pooled.

Study-wide results and caveats: Regions 160-218 and 743-854 dominated among vaccine-associated CD4 TCRs spanning spike. Two AZD1222 doses significantly raised spike-specific TCR breadth and depth over controls. Donors were mostly white British, more females; clonal diversity possibly underestimated.

This TCR came from an adult in good health. The chain uses TRBV2 and TRBJ1-1; tentative D call: TRBD1 (5 bases). The starting material was peripheral blood, obtained on day 0 of AZD1222 vaccination. CDR3 bases: TGTGCCAGCACCTCAGACAGCGCGAGCACTGAAGCTTTCTTT. As protein: CASTSDSASTEAFF.